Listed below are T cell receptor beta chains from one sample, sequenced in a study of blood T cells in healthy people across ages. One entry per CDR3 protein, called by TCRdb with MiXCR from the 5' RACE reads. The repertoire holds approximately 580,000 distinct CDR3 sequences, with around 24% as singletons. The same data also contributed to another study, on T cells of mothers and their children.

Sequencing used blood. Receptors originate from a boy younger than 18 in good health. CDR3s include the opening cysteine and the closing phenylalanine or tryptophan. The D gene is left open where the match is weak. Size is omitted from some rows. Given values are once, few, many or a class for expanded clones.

CDR3aa: CASSGLAGNEQFF
CDR3nt: TGTGCCAGCAGCGGACTGGCAGGCAATGAGCAGTTCTTC
d_gene: -
j_gene: TRBJ2-1
v_gene: TRBV9
abundance: few

CDR3aa: CATSREKDRAAKNIQYF
CDR3nt: TGTGCCACCAGCAGAGAAAAGGACAGGGCGGCCAAAAACATTCAGTACTTC
d_gene: TRBD1
j_gene: TRBJ2-4
v_gene: TRBV15
abundance: few

CDR3aa: CASRPAGGNEQYF
CDR3nt: TGTGCCAGCCGGCCTGCGGGGGGGAACGAGCAGTACTTC
d_gene: TRBD2
j_gene: TRBJ2-7
v_gene: TRBV2
abundance: -

CDR3aa: CASNKDWDRGRNGELFF
CDR3nt: TGTGCCAGCAACAAAGACTGGGACAGGGGGCGTAACGGGGAGCTGTTTTTT
d_gene: -
j_gene: TRBJ2-2
v_gene: TRBV21-1
abundance: few

CDR3aa: CASSLAAGRGNQPQHF
CDR3nt: TGTGCCAGCAGCTTGGCGGCGGGAAGGGGCAATCAGCCCCAGCATTTT
d_gene: -
j_gene: TRBJ1-5
v_gene: TRBV5-6
abundance: few

CDR3aa: CASSQEKITYNEQFF
CDR3nt: TGCGCCAGCAGCCAAGAGAAAATAACCTACAATGAGCAGTTCTTC
d_gene: -
j_gene: TRBJ2-1
v_gene: TRBV4-3
abundance: few

CDR3aa: CASSVPIGKQVQGFQETQYF
CDR3nt: TGCGCCAGCAGCGTACCCATCGGGAAACAAGTACAGGGGTTTCAAGAGACCCAGTACTTC
d_gene: TRBD1
j_gene: TRBJ2-5
v_gene: TRBV5-1
abundance: -

CDR3aa: CASSQTSGGGTDTQYF
CDR3nt: TGTGCCAGCAGCCAAACCAGCGGGGGGGGCACAGATACGCAGTATTTT
d_gene: TRBD2
j_gene: TRBJ2-3
v_gene: TRBV7-3
abundance: -

CDR3aa: CSVDSGTEYEQYF
CDR3nt: TGCAGCGTCGATTCCGGGACAGAGTACGAGCAGTACTTC
d_gene: TRBD1
j_gene: TRBJ2-7
v_gene: TRBV29-1
abundance: -

CDR3aa: CASSLAGYTGELFF
CDR3nt: TGTGCCAGCAGTTTAGCCGGCTACACCGGGGAGCTGTTTTTT
d_gene: -
j_gene: TRBJ2-2
v_gene: TRBV12-3/TRBV12-4
abundance: many

CDR3aa: CASRWTGINEKLFF
CDR3nt: TGTGCCAGCAGATGGACAGGGATTAATGAAAAACTGTTTTTT
d_gene: TRBD1
j_gene: TRBJ1-4
v_gene: TRBV12-3/TRBV12-4
abundance: -

CDR3aa: CSVVVLGESNQPQHF
CDR3nt: TGCAGCGTTGTCGTCCTCGGGGAGAGCAATCAGCCCCAGCATTTT
d_gene: -
j_gene: TRBJ1-5
v_gene: TRBV29-1
abundance: few

CDR3aa: CASSWGRLYEQYF
CDR3nt: TGTGCCAGCAGTTGGGGGAGGCTTTACGAGCAGTACTTC
d_gene: -
j_gene: TRBJ2-7
v_gene: TRBV27
abundance: few

CDR3aa: CASSEFGVQETQYF
CDR3nt: TGTGCCAGCAGTGAATTTGGGGTTCAAGAGACCCAGTACTTC
d_gene: -
j_gene: TRBJ2-5
v_gene: TRBV25-1
abundance: -

CDR3aa: CASSLSPSQGPTEAFF
CDR3nt: TGTGCCAGCAGCCTCAGCCCATCTCAGGGGCCCACTGAAGCTTTCTTT
d_gene: -
j_gene: TRBJ1-1
v_gene: TRBV7-6
abundance: -

CDR3aa: CASIRDSASGANVLTF
CDR3nt: TGTGCCAGCATCCGGGACAGCGCTTCTGGGGCCAACGTCCTGACTTTC
d_gene: TRBD1
j_gene: TRBJ2-6
v_gene: TRBV6-6
abundance: -

CDR3aa: CSAPPGQTSSYEQYF
CDR3nt: TGCAGTGCCCCCCCCGGACAAACCAGCTCCTACGAGCAGTACTTC
d_gene: -
j_gene: TRBJ2-7
v_gene: TRBV20-1
abundance: -

CDR3aa: CASTSGALTPNEQFF
CDR3nt: TGTGCCAGCACCTCTGGGGCCCTGACCCCCAATGAGCAGTTCTTC
d_gene: -
j_gene: TRBJ2-1
v_gene: TRBV7-6
abundance: -

CDR3aa: CSVEDGAEAFF
CDR3nt: TGCAGCGTTGAAGACGGGGCTGAAGCTTTCTTT
d_gene: -
j_gene: TRBJ1-1
v_gene: TRBV29-1
abundance: -

CDR3aa: CASSARGGETQYF
CDR3nt: TGTGCCAGCAGCGCCCGGGGGGGAGAGACCCAGTACTTC
d_gene: TRBD2
j_gene: TRBJ2-5
v_gene: TRBV3-1
abundance: -

CDR3aa: CASSVNAANYGYTF
CDR3nt: TGTGCCAGCAGCGTTAATGCGGCTAACTATGGCTACACCTTC
d_gene: -
j_gene: TRBJ1-2
v_gene: TRBV9
abundance: few

CDR3aa: CASSKIIRTGTYEQYF
CDR3nt: TGTGCCAGCAGCAAAATAATTCGGACGGGTACCTACGAGCAGTACTTC
d_gene: -
j_gene: TRBJ2-7
v_gene: TRBV28
abundance: few

CDR3aa: CASSQEVRFNEQFF
CDR3nt: TGTGCCAGCAGCCAAGAGGTGCGGTTCAATGAGCAGTTCTTC
d_gene: -
j_gene: TRBJ2-1
v_gene: TRBV14
abundance: few

CDR3aa: CASSQDLDYSYEQYF
CDR3nt: TGTGCCAGCAGCCAAGATTTGGACTACAGCTACGAGCAGTACTTC
d_gene: -
j_gene: TRBJ2-7
v_gene: TRBV4-2
abundance: -

CDR3aa: CAGTSDREGTEAFF
CDR3nt: TGTGCCGGCACCTCAGACAGGGAAGGCACTGAAGCTTTCTTT
d_gene: TRBD1
j_gene: TRBJ1-1
v_gene: TRBV6-6
abundance: few

CDR3aa: CSADRSTDTQYF
CDR3nt: TGCAGCGCAGACAGGAGCACAGATACGCAGTATTTT
d_gene: -
j_gene: TRBJ2-3
v_gene: TRBV29-1
abundance: -

CDR3aa: CASSLIGRSSYEQYF
CDR3nt: TGTGCCAGCAGCTTAATTGGGAGGAGCTCCTACGAGCAGTACTTC
d_gene: -
j_gene: TRBJ2-7
v_gene: TRBV7-9
abundance: few

CDR3aa: CASSQLGEGNTIYF
CDR3nt: TGTGCCAGCAGCCAACTAGGGGAAGGAAACACCATATATTTT
d_gene: -
j_gene: TRBJ1-3
v_gene: TRBV4-2
abundance: -

CDR3aa: CASSRRARGNIQYF
CDR3nt: TGTGCCAGCAGTCGCCGGGCCAGAGGAAACATTCAGTACTTC
d_gene: -
j_gene: TRBJ2-4
v_gene: TRBV28
abundance: -

CDR3aa: CASSLRGVYNEQFF
CDR3nt: TGTGCCAGCAGTTTGAGGGGGGTTTACAATGAGCAGTTCTTC
d_gene: -
j_gene: TRBJ2-1
v_gene: TRBV28
abundance: -

CDR3aa: CAAESDNSGNTIYF
CDR3nt: TGTGCCGCCGAGTCGGACAACTCTGGAAACACCATATATTTT
d_gene: -
j_gene: TRBJ1-3
v_gene: TRBV10-3
abundance: -

CDR3aa: CASSPETSGSSYEQYF
CDR3nt: TGCGCCAGCAGCCCTGAGACTAGCGGGAGCTCCTACGAGCAGTACTTC
d_gene: TRBD2
j_gene: TRBJ2-7
v_gene: TRBV5-1
abundance: -

CDR3aa: CASSRRDREAYERYF
CDR3nt: TGTGCCAGCAGCCGGAGGGACAGAGAAGCCTACGAGCGGTACTTC
d_gene: -
j_gene: TRBJ2-5
v_gene: TRBV5-8
abundance: few

CDR3aa: CASSLGGVRGHTEAFF
CDR3nt: TGTGCCAGCAGCTTGGGGGGCGTCAGGGGCCACACTGAAGCTTTCTTT
d_gene: -
j_gene: TRBJ1-1
v_gene: TRBV7-9
abundance: -

CDR3aa: CASSDGRAEGGDTQYF
CDR3nt: TGTGCCAGCAGTGATGGCCGAGCGGAAGGTGGAGATACGCAGTATTTT
d_gene: -
j_gene: TRBJ2-3
v_gene: TRBV6-4
abundance: few

CDR3aa: CASSLMAEEDTQYF
CDR3nt: TGTGCCAGCAGCTTAATGGCAGAAGAAGATACGCAGTATTTT
d_gene: -
j_gene: TRBJ2-3
v_gene: TRBV7-9
abundance: few

CDR3aa: CASSLYRDTYQETQYF
CDR3nt: TGTGCCAGCAGCTTATATCGGGACACGTACCAAGAGACCCAGTACTTC
d_gene: -
j_gene: TRBJ2-5
v_gene: TRBV7-8
abundance: many

CDR3aa: CASGPGISQETQYF
CDR3nt: TGCGCCAGCGGGCCAGGGATTAGCCAAGAGACCCAGTACTTC
d_gene: -
j_gene: TRBJ2-5
v_gene: TRBV4-1
abundance: many

CDR3aa: CATRPDSENTEAFF
CDR3nt: TGTGCCACCAGGCCGGACTCCGAGAACACTGAAGCTTTCTTT
d_gene: -
j_gene: TRBJ1-1
v_gene: TRBV15
abundance: few

CDR3aa: CASSQAGQVYTDTQYF
CDR3nt: TGCGCCAGCAGCCAAGCGGGACAGGTCTACACAGATACGCAGTATTTT
d_gene: TRBD1
j_gene: TRBJ2-3
v_gene: TRBV4-1
abundance: few

CDR3aa: CSVGGRGRRAQETQYF
CDR3nt: TGCAGCGTTGGAGGGCGGGGTAGGAGGGCCCAAGAGACCCAGTACTTC
d_gene: -
j_gene: TRBJ2-5
v_gene: TRBV29-1
abundance: few

CDR3aa: CASSLTYGTGELFF
CDR3nt: TGCGCCAGCAGCTTGACTTACGGGACCGGGGAGCTGTTTTTT
d_gene: -
j_gene: TRBJ2-2
v_gene: TRBV5-1
abundance: -

CDR3aa: CASSELGSYEQYF
CDR3nt: TGTGCCAGCAGCGAGTTGGGCTCCTACGAGCAGTACTTC
d_gene: -
j_gene: TRBJ2-7
v_gene: TRBV7-6
abundance: -

CDR3aa: CASRPQGEVTEAFF
CDR3nt: TGTGCCAGCAGACCACAGGGGGAAGTCACTGAAGCTTTCTTT
d_gene: TRBD1
j_gene: TRBJ1-1
v_gene: TRBV12-3/TRBV12-4
abundance: -

CDR3aa: CASSFMAGERNYNEQFF
CDR3nt: TGTGCCAGCAGTTTTATGGCCGGGGAAAGAAACTACAATGAGCAGTTCTTC
d_gene: -
j_gene: TRBJ2-1
v_gene: TRBV28
abundance: few

CDR3aa: CASSQEPDDGELFF
CDR3nt: TGTGCCAGCAGCCAAGAACCAGATGACGGGGAGCTGTTTTTT
d_gene: -
j_gene: TRBJ2-2
v_gene: TRBV4-2
abundance: few

CDR3aa: CASSVGSDTQYF
CDR3nt: TGTGCCAGCAGCGTAGGATCAGATACGCAGTATTTT
d_gene: -
j_gene: TRBJ2-3
v_gene: TRBV9
abundance: few

CDR3aa: CSAVKDGEETQYF
CDR3nt: TGCAGTGCCGTCAAAGACGGGGAAGAGACCCAGTACTTC
d_gene: -
j_gene: TRBJ2-5
v_gene: TRBV20-1
abundance: -

CDR3aa: CASSVGGPEQYF
CDR3nt: TGTGCCAGCAGCGTCGGGGGTCCCGAGCAGTACTTC
d_gene: -
j_gene: TRBJ2-7
v_gene: TRBV9
abundance: -

CDR3aa: CASSLGTIPTGELFF
CDR3nt: TGCGCCAGCAGCTTGGGGACAATACCCACCGGGGAGCTGTTTTTT
d_gene: -
j_gene: TRBJ2-2
v_gene: TRBV5-1
abundance: few

CDR3aa: CASSFSGPNEQFF
CDR3nt: TGCGCCAGCAGCTTCTCGGGGCCCAATGAGCAGTTCTTC
d_gene: -
j_gene: TRBJ2-1
v_gene: TRBV5-1
abundance: few

CDR3aa: CASSLEGTTNEKLFF
CDR3nt: TGTGCCAGCTCCCTGGAGGGGACAACTAATGAAAAACTGTTTTTT
d_gene: -
j_gene: TRBJ1-4
v_gene: TRBV28
abundance: -

CDR3aa: CASSRDFASEQFF
CDR3nt: TGTGCCAGCAGCCGAGATTTTGCTAGCGAGCAGTTCTTC
d_gene: -
j_gene: TRBJ2-1
v_gene: TRBV7-3
abundance: -

CDR3aa: CASSLGLAGGQTQYF
CDR3nt: TGTGCCAGCAGCTTAGGACTAGCGGGGGGGCAGACCCAGTACTTC
d_gene: TRBD2
j_gene: TRBJ2-5
v_gene: TRBV7-2
abundance: -